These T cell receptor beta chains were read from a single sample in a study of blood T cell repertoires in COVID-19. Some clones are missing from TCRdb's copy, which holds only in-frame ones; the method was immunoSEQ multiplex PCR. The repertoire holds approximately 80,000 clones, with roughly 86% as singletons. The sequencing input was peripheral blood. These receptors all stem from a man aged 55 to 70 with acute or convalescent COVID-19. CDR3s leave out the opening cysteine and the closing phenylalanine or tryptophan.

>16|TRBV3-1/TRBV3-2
ASSQGAPQAGLLYEQY
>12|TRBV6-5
ASSSGTFSYEQY
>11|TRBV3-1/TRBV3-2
ASSQEETGTAF
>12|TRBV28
ASSARTGSQGYT
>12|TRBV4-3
ASSQDRQVNTIY
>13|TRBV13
ASSFGGGSSYEQY
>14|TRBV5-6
ASTPLAGGGYNEQF
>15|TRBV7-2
ASRRQQGSMGYNEQF
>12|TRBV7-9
ASSLFFGTGELF
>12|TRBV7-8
ASSSGGVNTEAF
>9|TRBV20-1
SASPADEQF
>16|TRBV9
ASSVAARRGAVTDTQY
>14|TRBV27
ASSSTAGQGGAPLH
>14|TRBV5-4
ASSPGGRGPNSPLH
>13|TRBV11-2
ASSLLGGANEKLF
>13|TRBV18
ASSPIQENNYGYT
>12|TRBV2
ASRGTGEYPPLH
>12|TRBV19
ASRPRTRTDTQY
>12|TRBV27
ASSLWGAAGEQY
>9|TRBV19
ASSLPGEAF
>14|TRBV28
ASSLAGTASRGTQY
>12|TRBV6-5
ASSYSRNTDTQY
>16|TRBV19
ASSFWTGLSFSNQPQH
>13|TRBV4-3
ASSPGAGDTGELF
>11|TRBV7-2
ASSLDRRNEQF
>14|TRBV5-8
ASSLPGDSTNEKLF
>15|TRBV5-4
ASSLGGLAGNADTQY
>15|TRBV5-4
ASSLGLAGGPQETQY
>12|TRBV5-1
ASSSDSGVGELF
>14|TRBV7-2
ASSFNPGQYQETQY
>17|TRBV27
ASSLSTSGFWGSYNGQF
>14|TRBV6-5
ASSSLRDRGRNTQY
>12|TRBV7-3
ASSPAGGLHGYT
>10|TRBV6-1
ASSEALAGYT
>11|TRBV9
ASSVDRSGTQY
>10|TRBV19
AIRQVTGELF
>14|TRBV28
ASTQGGLRSTGELF
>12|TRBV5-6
ASSSTGAQETQY
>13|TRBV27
ASRLAGGNTGELF
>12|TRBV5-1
ASSFGLATDTQY
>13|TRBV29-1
SVERRSASTDTQY
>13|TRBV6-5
ASSRYMGGAYEQY
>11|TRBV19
ASSIRRDQPQH
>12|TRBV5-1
ASGEGGSGDTQY
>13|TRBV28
ASSFRDSRDNEQF
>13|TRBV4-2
ASSQGLQGGQPQH
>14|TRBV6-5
ASSSFSAGSYNEQF